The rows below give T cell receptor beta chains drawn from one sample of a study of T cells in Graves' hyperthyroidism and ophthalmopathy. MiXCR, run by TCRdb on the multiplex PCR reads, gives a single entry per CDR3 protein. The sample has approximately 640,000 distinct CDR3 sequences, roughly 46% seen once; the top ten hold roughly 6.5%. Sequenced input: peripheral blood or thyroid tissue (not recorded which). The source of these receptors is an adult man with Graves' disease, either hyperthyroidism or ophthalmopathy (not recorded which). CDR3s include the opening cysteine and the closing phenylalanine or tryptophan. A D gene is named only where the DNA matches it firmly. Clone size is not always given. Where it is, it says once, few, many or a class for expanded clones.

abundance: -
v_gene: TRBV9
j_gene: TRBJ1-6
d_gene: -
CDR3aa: CASSATSQSPYNSPLHF
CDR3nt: TGTGCCAGCAGCGCGACATCACAGAGTCCCTATAATTCACCCCTCCACTTT

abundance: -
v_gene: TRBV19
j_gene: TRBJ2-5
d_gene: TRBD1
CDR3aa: CASSISGGQGKETQYF
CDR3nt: TGTGCCAGTAGTATCAGCGGGGGACAGGGGAAGGAGACCCAGTACTTC

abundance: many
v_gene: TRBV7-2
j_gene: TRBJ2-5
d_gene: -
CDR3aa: CASSPVQETQYF
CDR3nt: TGTGCCAGCAGCCCGGTACAAGAGACCCAGTACTTC

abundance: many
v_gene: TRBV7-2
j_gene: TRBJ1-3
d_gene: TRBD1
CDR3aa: CASSIGTGSGNTIYF
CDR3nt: TGTGCCAGCAGCATTGGGACAGGGTCCGGAAACACCATATATTTT

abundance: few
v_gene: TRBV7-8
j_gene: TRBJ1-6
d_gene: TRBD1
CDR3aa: CASSSGQNSPLHF
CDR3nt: TGTGCCAGCTCCTCGGGACAGAATTCACCCCTCCACTTT

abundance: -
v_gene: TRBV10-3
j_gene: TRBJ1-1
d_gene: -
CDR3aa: CAITDTGVLDTEAFF
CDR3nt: TGTGCCATCACCGATACCGGGGTATTGGACACTGAAGCTTTCTTT

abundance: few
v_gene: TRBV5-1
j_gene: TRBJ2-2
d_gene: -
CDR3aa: CASSRDASNTGELFF
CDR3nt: TGCGCCAGCAGCCGGGACGCCTCGAACACCGGGGAGCTGTTTTTT

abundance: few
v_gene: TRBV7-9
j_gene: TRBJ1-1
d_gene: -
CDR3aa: CASSPRQSGTEAFF
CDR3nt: TGTGCCAGCAGCCCTCGACAGTCGGGCACTGAAGCTTTCTTT

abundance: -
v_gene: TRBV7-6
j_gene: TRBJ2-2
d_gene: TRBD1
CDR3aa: CASSLDPGTGVTGELFF
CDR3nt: TGTGCCAGCAGCTTAGACCCCGGGACAGGGGTAACCGGGGAGCTGTTTTTT

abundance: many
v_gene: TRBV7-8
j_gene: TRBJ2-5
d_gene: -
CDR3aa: CASSLAPTEPETQYF
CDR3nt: TGTGCCAGCAGCTTAGCGCCGACAGAACCAGAGACCCAGTACTTC

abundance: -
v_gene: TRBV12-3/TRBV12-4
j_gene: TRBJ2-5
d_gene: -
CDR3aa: CASSRHSPQETQYF
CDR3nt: TGTGCCAGCAGTCGACACTCCCCCCAAGAGACCCAGTACTTC

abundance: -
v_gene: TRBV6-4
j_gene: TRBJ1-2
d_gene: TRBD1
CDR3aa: CASSDLTGGRIYGYTF
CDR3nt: TGTGCCAGCAGTGACTTGACAGGGGGCCGGATCTATGGCTACACCTTC

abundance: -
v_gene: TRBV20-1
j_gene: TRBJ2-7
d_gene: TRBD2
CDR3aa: CSANGGVGLEQYF
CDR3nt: TGCAGTGCCAACGGGGGGGTTGGCCTCGAGCAGTACTTC

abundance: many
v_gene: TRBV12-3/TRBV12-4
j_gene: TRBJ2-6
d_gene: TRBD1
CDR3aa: CASSSSTGPGPGANVLTF
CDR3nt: TGTGCCAGCAGTTCGTCGACAGGGCCTGGTCCTGGGGCCAACGTCCTGACTTTC

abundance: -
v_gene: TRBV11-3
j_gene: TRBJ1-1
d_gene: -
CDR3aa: CASSSGAGVTEAFF
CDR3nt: TGTGCCAGCAGTTCAGGGGCAGGGGTCACTGAAGCTTTCTTT

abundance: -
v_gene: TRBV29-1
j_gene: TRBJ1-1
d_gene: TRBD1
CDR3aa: CSVGTGHTEAFF
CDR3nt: TGCAGCGTTGGGACAGGCCACACTGAAGCTTTCTTT

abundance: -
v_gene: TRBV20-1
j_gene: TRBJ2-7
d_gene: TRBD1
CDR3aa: CSAIGTGAPYEQYF
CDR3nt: TGCAGTGCGATTGGGACAGGGGCCCCCTACGAGCAGTACTTC

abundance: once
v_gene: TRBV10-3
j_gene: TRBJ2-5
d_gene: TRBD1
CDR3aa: CAISELGQGLLYF
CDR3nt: TGTGCCATCAGTGAGCTAGGACAGGGGCTATTGTACTTC

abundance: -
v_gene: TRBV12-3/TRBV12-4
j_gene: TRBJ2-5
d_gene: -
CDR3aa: CASSFMGTLMWYF
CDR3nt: TGTGCCAGCAGTTTTATGGGGACCCTCATGTGGTACTTC

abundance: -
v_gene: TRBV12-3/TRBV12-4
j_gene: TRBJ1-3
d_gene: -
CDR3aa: CASSAASGNTIYF
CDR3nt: TGTGCCAGCAGTGCCGCGTCTGGAAACACCATATATTTT

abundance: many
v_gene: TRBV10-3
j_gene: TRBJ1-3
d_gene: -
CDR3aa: CAISGEVAGNTIYF
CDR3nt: TGTGCCATCAGTGGAGAGGTGGCTGGAAACACCATATATTTT

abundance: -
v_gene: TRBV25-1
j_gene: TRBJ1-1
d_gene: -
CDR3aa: CASSPVRTEAFF
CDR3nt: TGTGCCAGCTCACCAGTCCGCACTGAAGCTTTCTTT

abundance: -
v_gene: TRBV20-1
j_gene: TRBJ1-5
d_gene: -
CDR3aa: CSALRGANQPQHF
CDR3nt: TGCAGTGCTCTAAGGGGGGCTAATCAGCCCCAGCATTTT

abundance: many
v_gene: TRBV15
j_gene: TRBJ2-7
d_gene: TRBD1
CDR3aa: CAYAEGQGYEQYF
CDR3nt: TGTGCCTACGCGGAGGGACAGGGCTACGAGCAGTACTTC

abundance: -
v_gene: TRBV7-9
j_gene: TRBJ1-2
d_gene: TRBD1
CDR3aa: CASSSGQYYGYTF
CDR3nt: TGTGCCAGCAGTTCGGGACAGTACTATGGCTACACCTTC

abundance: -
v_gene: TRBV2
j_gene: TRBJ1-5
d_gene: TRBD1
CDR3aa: CASSATGQGRRGRNQPQHF
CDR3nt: TGTGCCAGCAGTGCTACCGGACAGGGGCGCCGAGGACGCAATCAGCCCCAGCATTTT

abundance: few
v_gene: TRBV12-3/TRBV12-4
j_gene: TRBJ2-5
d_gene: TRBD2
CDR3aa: CASSSPTGGKTQYF
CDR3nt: TGTGCCAGCAGTTCCCCGACGGGGGGTAAGACCCAGTACTTC

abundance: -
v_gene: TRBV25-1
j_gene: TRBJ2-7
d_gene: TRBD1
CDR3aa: CASSESMGTGGYEQYF
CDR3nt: TGTGCCAGCAGTGAATCCATGGGGACAGGGGGCTACGAGCAGTACTTC

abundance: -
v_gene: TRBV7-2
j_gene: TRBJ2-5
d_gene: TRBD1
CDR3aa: CASGQGAQDF
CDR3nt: TGTGCCAGCGGACAGGGGGCGCAGGACTTC

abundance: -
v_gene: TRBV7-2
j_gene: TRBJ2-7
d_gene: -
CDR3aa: CASSFQYRETYEQYF
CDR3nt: TGTGCCAGCAGCTTCCAGTACAGGGAGACCTACGAGCAGTACTTC

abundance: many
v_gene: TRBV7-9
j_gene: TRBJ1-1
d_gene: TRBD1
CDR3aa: CASSRRQGVNTEAFF
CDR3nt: TGTGCCAGCAGCCGCCGACAGGGGGTGAACACTGAAGCTTTCTTT

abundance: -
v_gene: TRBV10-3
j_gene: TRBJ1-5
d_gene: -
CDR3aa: CAISGEGQGQGVGQPQHF
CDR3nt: TGTGCCATCAGCGGAGAGGGGCAGGGCCAGGGAGTTGGTCAGCCCCAGCATTTT

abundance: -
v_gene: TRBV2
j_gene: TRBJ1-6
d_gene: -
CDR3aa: CASSEAQDSSYNSPLHF
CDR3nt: TGTGCCAGCAGTGAAGCGCAGGATAGCTCCTATAATTCACCCCTCCACTTT

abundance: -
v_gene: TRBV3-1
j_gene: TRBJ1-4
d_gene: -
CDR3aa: CASSQQGDEKLFF
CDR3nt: TGTGCCAGCAGCCAACAGGGAGATGAAAAACTGTTTTTT

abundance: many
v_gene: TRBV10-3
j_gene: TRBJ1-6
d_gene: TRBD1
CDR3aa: CATSLQGADSPLHF
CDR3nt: TGTGCCACCTCCCTACAGGGGGCGGATTCACCCCTCCACTTT

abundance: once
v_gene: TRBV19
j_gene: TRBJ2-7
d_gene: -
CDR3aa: CASSIGLANEQYF
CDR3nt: TGTGCCAGTAGTATAGGACTCGCGAATGAGCAGTACTTC

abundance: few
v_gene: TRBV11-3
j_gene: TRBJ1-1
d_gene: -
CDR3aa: CASSLRGAADTEAFF
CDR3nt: TGTGCCAGCAGCTTAAGGGGGGCAGCGGACACTGAAGCTTTCTTT

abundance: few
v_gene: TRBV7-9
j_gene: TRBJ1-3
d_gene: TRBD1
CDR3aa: CASSFTGDGSTIYF
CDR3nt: TGTGCCAGCAGCTTCACAGGGGATGGAAGCACCATATATTTT

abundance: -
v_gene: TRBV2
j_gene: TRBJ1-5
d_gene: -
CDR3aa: CASTQTINQPQHF
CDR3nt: TGTGCCAGCACCCAAACAATTAATCAGCCCCAGCATTTT

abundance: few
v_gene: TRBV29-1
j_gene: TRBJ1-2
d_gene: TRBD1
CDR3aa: CSVAPPGQGFYGYTF
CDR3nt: TGCAGCGTGGCCCCTCCTGGACAGGGGTTTTATGGCTACACCTTC

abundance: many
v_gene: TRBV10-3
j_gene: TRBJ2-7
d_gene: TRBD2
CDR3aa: CAIRGTSGNYEQYF
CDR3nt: TGTGCCATCAGGGGGACTAGCGGGAACTACGAGCAGTACTTC

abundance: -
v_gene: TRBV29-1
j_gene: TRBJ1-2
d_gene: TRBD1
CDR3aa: CSGTMTGQNYGYTF
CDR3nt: TGCAGCGGGACAATGACAGGGCAAAACTATGGCTACACCTTC

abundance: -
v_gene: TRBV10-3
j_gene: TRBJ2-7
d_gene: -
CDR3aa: CAISDDRGGPYWEQYF
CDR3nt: TGTGCCATCAGTGATGACAGGGGAGGGCCCTACTGGGAGCAGTACTTC

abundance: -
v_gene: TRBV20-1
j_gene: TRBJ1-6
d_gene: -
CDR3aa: CSARGLIINSPLHF
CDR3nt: TGCAGTGCCAGGGGACTGATAATTAATTCACCCCTCCACTTT

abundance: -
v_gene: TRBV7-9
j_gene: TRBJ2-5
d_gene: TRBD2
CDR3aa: CASTYPGLAGVWETQYF
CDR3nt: TGTGCCAGCACTTACCCGGGACTAGCGGGGGTTTGGGAGACCCAGTACTTC

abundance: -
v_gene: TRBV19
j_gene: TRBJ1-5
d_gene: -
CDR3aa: CASSIDRVSRGRQPQHF
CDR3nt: TGTGCCAGTAGTATAGATCGCGTCTCCCGGGGCCGACAGCCCCAGCATTTT

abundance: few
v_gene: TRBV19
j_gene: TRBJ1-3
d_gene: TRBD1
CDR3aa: CASSRTGSSGNTIYF
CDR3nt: TGTGCCAGTAGCAGGACAGGGAGCTCTGGAAACACCATATATTTT

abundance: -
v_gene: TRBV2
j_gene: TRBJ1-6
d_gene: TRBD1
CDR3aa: CASSRGDRFSPLHF
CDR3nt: TGTGCCAGCAGTAGGGGGGACAGGTTTTCACCCCTCCACTTT

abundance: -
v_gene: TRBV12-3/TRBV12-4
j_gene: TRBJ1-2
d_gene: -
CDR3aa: CASSYRGGYTF
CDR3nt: TGTGCCAGCAGTTACCGGGGTGGCTACACCTTC

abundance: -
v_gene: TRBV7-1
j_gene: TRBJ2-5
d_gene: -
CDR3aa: CASSSHSRANMETQYF
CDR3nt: TGTGCCAGCAGCTCCCATTCCCGGGCCAATATGGAGACCCAGTACTTC

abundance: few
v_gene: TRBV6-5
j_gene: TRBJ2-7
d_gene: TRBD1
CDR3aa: CASSLFAGQGYEQYF
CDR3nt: TGTGCCAGCAGCCTGTTTGCAGGACAGGGCTACGAGCAGTACTTC

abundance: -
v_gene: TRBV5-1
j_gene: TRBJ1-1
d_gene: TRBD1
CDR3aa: CASSLSGGRYTEAFF
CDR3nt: TGCGCCAGCAGCTTGTCAGGGGGGCGGTACACTGAAGCTTTCTTT